This record looks at one TCR beta chain sequence and its context. The antigen is undetermined. The sample comes from a study of identifying expanded T cells in peripheral blood. V was clipped by 5 bases and J by 6 bases, with 20 bases between them. This CDR3 has 16 amino acids. Germline values: CDR1 SGHVS, CDR2 FNYEAQ. Using immunoSEQ multiplex PCR, the repertoire was profiled, and TCRdb retains in-frame clones only, with some absent. The repertoire consists of tens of thousands of clones, with roughly four fifths occurring once and the leading ten covering roughly 19%. Whole-study results and caveats: Technical replicates showed roughly 1.2 changed clones; approximately two weeks roughly 16; four weeks 19.

This receptor was taken from a person aged 18-70 years in good health. The genes are TRBV7-6 and TRBJ1-5; D is perhaps TRBD1 (6 bases). Sequencing was done on a sample of blood. The CDR3, as DNA: TGTGCCAGCAGCCCTCGGGCGGCAGGGGTTAGTCAGCCCCAGCATTTT. This encodes CASSPRAAGVSQPQHF. The whole variable domain, remainder taken from reference TRBV7-6 and TRBJ1-5, is GAGVSQSPRYKVTKRGQDVALRCDPISGHVSLYWYRQALGQGPEFLTYFNYEAQQDKSGLPNDRFSAERPEGSISTLTIQRTEQRDSAMYRCASSPRAAGVSQPQHFGDGTRLSIL.